This TCR beta chain was found in a study of T cell repertoires in cytomegalovirus infection (dated by TCRdb to 2018 to 2020). For the wider study: Because public TCR beta signatures pointed to carriage of CMV infection together with the matching HLA type, the HLA type of each donor mattered for the analysis.

For sequencing, an Illumina HiSeq 1500 was employed. In-frame beta chains were kept once TCRdb had trimmed the public reads at Q25 with fastp and called clones with MiXCR. Rows merge per CDR3 protein into single entries with the most common DNA and genes. The sample contains 200,000 to 300,000 distinct CDR3 sequences, around 12% of them found a single time. The ten largest clonotypes hold 1.5% to 2% of the sample. The paper as a whole reports these results and caveats: The ex vivo response was dominated by HLA-C-restricted CMV-specific TCR beta clonotypes, which also provided the single most frequent clonotype in two of eight donors. In both this cohort and an independent roughly 350-donor cohort, the cumulative frequency of public TCR beta family members distinguished carriers of CMV infection plus the relevant HLA type.

Sequences SGHTA (CDR1) and FQGNSA (CDR2) are obtained from the germline V gene. Trimming removed 5 bases from V and 2 bases from J, leaving 16 bases between the germline ends. The CDR3 numbers 16 residues from cysteine through phenylalanine. The read is trimmed to its CDR3 DNA, 48 bases read in frame from base 1. This clonotype was seen repeatedly, ten times or more. The clone's antigen remains unknown. No clone much larger than this one lies a single base away; base qualities are absent. This receptor was identified in a human donor in good health (CMV status not recorded). Some clones in this sample may be carry-over from other donors' samples. Sequencing was performed on PBMCs. This chain joins TRBV7-2 to TRBJ1-5; TRBD1 is a weak D gene call, 5 bases matching. The sequenced DNA is TGTGCCAGCAGCGGAGGGCAGGGCCAGGGCAATCAGCCCCAGCATTTT. It translates to CASSGGQGQGNQPQHF. Joined to the reference TRBV7-2 and TRBJ1-5 proteins, this CDR3 gives the full variable domain: GAGVSQSPSNKVTEKGKDVELRCDPISGHTALYWYRQSLGQGLEFLIYFQGNSAPDKSGLPSDRFSAERTGGSVSTLTIQRTQQEDSAVYLCASSGGQGQGNQPQHFGDGTRLSIL.